This T cell receptor (beta chain) was captured by sequencing in a study of cytomegalovirus exposure and HLA in healthy donors. On the study more broadly: The same platform used for the roughly 600 first-cohort repertoires was also used for the 120 validation repertoires, as a later analysis reported.

Data came from immunoSEQ multiplex PCR; TCRdb stores just in-frame clones and leaves some out. Found here are more than 65,000 clones, approximately 93% of them singletons; the top ten hold roughly 0.65%. Turning to this clone: Its target is unknown.

Findings of the study overall: In vitro work confirmed that a few CMV-associated chains recognize CMV antigens.

What was sequenced was PBMCs. The sequence was collected from a young man in good health and CMV-seronegative.

The CDR3 DNA sequence: TGTGCCAGCAGTTTCGGTCGAAGCAATCAGCCCCAGCATTTT. Its protein product is CASSFGRSNQPQHF. V usage is TRBV28 and J usage is TRBJ1-5; D remains unclear. The CDR3 is made up of 14 amino acids. Germline V gives CDR1 MDHEN, CDR2 SYDVKM. The V and J ends lost 3 bases and 1 base respectively, with 7 bases between them.